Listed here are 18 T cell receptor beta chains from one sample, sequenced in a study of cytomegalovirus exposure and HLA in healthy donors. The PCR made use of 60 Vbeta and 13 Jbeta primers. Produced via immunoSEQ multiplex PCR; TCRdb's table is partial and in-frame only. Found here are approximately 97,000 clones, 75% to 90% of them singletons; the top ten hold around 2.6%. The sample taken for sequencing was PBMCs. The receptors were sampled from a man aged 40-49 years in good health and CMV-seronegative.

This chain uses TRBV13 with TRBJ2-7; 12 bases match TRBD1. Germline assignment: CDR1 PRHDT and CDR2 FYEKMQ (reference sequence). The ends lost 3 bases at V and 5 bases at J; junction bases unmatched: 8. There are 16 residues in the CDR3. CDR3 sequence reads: CASSFLRDRGLDEQYF. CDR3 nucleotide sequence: TGTGCCAGCAGCTTCCTCCGGGACAGGGGGCTCGACGAGCAGTACTTC.

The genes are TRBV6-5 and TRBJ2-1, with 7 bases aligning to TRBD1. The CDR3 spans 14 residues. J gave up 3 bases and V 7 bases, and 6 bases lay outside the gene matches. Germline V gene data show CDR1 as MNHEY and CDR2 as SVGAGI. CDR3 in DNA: TGTGCCAGCACCGGGGACAGAGTCTACAATGAGCAGTTCTTC. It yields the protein CASTGDRVYNEQFF.

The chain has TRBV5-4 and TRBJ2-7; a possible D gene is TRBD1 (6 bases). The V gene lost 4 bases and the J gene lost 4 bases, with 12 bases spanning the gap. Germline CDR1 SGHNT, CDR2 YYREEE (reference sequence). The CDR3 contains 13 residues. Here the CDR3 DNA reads TGTGCCAGCAGCCCCGACAGGACATACGAGCAGTACTTC. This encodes CASSPDRTYEQYF.

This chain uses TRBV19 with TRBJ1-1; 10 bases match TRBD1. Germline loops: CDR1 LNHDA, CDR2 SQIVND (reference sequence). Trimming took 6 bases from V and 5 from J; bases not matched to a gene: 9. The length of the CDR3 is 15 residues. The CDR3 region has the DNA TGTGCCAGTAGCCGGGACAGGGGATCGTGGACTGAAGCTTTCTTT. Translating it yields CASSRDRGSWTEAFF.

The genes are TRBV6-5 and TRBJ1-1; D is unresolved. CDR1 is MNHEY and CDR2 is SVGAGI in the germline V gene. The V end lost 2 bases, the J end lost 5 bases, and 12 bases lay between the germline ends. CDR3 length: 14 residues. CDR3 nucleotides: TGTGCCAGCAGTTACCGACATTTGGAAACTGAAGCTTTCTTT. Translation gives CASSYRHLETEAFF.

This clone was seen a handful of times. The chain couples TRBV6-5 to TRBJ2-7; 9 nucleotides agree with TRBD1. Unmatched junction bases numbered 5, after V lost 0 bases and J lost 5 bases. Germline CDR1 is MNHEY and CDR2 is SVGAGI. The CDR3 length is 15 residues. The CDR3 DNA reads TGTGCCAGCAGTTACTCCGGGACAGGGTACAACGAGCAGTACTTC. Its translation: CASSYSGTGYNEQYF.

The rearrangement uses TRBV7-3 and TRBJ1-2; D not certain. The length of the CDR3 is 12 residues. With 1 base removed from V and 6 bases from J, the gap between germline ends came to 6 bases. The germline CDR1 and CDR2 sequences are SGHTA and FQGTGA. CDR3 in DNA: TGTGCCAGCAGCTTAAATAAAAATGGCTACACCTTC. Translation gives CASSLNKNGYTF. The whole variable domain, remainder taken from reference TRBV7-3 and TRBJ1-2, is GAGVSQTPSNKVTEKGKYVELRCDPISGHTALYWYRQSLGQGPEFLIYFQGTGAADDSGLPNDRFFAVRPEGSVSTLKIQRTERGDSAVYLCASSLNKNGYTFGSGTRLTVV.

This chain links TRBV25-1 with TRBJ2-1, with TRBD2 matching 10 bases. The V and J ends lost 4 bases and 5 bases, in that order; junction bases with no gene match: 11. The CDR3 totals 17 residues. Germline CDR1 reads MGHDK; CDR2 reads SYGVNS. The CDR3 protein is CASSAASGGRWDNEQFF. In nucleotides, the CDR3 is TGTGCCAGCAGTGCCGCTAGCGGGGGCCGGTGGGACAATGAGCAGTTCTTC. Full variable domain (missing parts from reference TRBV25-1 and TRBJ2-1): EADIYQTPRYLVIGTGKKITLECSQTMGHDKMYWYQQDPGMELHLIHYSYGVNSTEKGDLSSESTVSRIRTEHFPLTLESARPSHTSQYLCASSAASGGRWDNEQFFGPGTRLTVL.

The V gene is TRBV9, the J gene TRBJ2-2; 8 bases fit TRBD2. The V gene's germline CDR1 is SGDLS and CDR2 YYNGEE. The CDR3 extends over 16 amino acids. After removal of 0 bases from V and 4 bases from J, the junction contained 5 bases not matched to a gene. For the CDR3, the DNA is TGTGCCAGCAGCGTAGCTTCGGGGGGGCCCACCGGGGAGCTGTTTTTT. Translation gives CASSVASGGPTGELFF.

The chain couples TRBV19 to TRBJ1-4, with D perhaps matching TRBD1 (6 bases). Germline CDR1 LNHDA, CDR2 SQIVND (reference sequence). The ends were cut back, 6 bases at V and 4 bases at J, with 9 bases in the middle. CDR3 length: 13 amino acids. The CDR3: CASRGAGNEKLFF. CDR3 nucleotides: TGTGCCAGTAGGGGGGCAGGTAATGAAAAACTGTTTTTT.

For the CDR3, the DNA is TGTGCCAGCAGCTCTTCCATGGACAGGCTGAACTCTGGGGCCAACGTCCTGACTTTC. Residues: CASSSSMDRLNSGANVLTF. V is TRBV7-9 and J is TRBJ2-6; 7 bases line up with TRBD1. V lost 4 bases, J lost 0 bases, and 12 bases stayed unmatched. The CDR3 spans 19 residues. Looked up from germline, CDR1 is SEHNR and CDR2 is FQNEAQ (reference sequence).

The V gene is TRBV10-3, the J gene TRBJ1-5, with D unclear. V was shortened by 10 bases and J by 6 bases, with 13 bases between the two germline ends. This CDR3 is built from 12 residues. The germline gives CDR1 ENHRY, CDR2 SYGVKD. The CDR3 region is CATRRVGQPQHF. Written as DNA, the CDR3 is TGTGCCACCCGCCGGGTTGGTCAGCCCCAGCATTTT.

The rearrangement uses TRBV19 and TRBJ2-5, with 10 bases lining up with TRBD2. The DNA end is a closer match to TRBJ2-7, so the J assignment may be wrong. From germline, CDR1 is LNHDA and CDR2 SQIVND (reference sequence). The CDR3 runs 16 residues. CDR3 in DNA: TGTGCCAGTAGTATATTTAGCGGGGGGATCTCCTACGAGCAGTACTTC. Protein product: CASSIFSGGISYEQYF.

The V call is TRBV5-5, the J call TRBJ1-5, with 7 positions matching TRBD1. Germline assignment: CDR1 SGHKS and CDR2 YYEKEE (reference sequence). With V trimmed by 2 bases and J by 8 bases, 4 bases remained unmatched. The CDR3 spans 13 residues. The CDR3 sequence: CASSLQGKEPQHF. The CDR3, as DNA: TGTGCCAGCAGCTTACAGGGGAAGGAGCCCCAGCATTTT.

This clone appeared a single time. The CDR3 nucleotides are TGCGCCAGCAGCTCTGGGGCAGGGAACACTGAAGCTTTCTTT. It is translated as CASSSGAGNTEAFF. The chain has TRBV5-1 and TRBJ1-1, with D perhaps TRBD1 (5 bases). In germline, CDR1 is SGHRS, CDR2 YFSETQ. Trimming removed 3 bases from V and 1 base from J, with 10 bases in between. This CDR3 region has 14 residues.

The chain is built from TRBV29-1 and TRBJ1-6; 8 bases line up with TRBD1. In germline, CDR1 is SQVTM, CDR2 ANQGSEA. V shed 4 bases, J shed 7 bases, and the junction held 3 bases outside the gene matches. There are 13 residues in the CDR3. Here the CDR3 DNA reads TGCAGCGTTGGTCAGGGGGCCAATTCACCCCTCCACTTT. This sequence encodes CSVGQGANSPLHF.

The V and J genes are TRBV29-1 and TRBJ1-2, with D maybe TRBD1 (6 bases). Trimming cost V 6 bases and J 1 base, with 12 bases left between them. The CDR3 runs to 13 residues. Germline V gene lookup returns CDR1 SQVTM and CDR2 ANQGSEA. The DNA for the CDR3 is TGCAGCGTGGGGTCAGGGGATAACTATGGCTACACCTTC. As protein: CSVGSGDNYGYTF.

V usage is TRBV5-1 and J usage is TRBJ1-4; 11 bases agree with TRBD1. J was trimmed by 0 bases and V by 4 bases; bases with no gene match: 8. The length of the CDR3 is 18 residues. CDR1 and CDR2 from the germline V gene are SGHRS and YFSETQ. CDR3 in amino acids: CASSAAGQGVATNEKLFF. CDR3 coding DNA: TGCGCCAGCAGCGCTGCGGGACAGGGGGTAGCAACTAATGAAAAACTGTTTTTT.